This T cell receptor (beta chain) comes out of a study of shared clonotypes between healthy human individuals (dated by TCRdb to 2018 to 2020). About the study as a whole: The cohort included a few men and a couple of women between 18 and 49 years of age. Between about 0.8 and 9 billion PBMCs per donor were obtained by leukapheresis. For each donor, three plates each were used for CD4 naive and CD4 memory, two plates were used for CD8 naive, and one plate was used for CD8 memory. To estimate repertoire size and how much clonotype sharing occurs between individuals, the study deeply sequenced the blood TCR repertoires of 5 or 6 healthy adults. To increase sequencing depth and limit assay-specific biases, TCR repertoire library preparation and sequencing were carried out by different laboratories using diverse techniques.

Remarks on this clone: It lacks a known antigen. No much larger clone is present one base from it, and per-base qualities are unavailable.

TCR CDR3 regions were amplified from genomic DNA by multiplex PCR using the deep immunoSEQ assay. Genomic DNA extracted from each cell subset was distributed evenly over all wells of several immunoSEQ 96-well plates, and each plate served as one replicate. For sorted subsets, each replicate PCR was loaded with roughly 0.2 ug genomic DNA, equivalent to 30,000 or so T cell genomes. Purified libraries were measured with a Qubit 3.0 fluorometer, size-checked on a Bioanalyzer 2100, and measured again with the KAPA Library Quantification kit. Every immunoSEQ 96-well plate was sequenced on a dedicated single-read 150-cycle Illumina NextSeq 550 flow cell. The original pipeline was this. Because the immunoSEQ output included only junctional sequences and no quality scores, the filtering could not be the same as the filtering used for full-length reads. To assign V/J genes and CDR3, sequences were annotated against IMGT germline references using PyIR, a Python wrapper for IgBLAST v1.9. Reads were removed for weak V/J assignments (E-value above 1e-6), missing CDR3, stop codons, out-of-frame junctions, or ambiguous translated residues. V3J clonotypes were defined as sequences sharing the same inferred V gene, J gene, and CDR3 amino acid sequence. To compute the percentage overlap between repertoires, the number of shared unique clonotypes was divided by the size of the smaller repertoire. Richness of each repertoire was evaluated using RTK rarefaction, the Chao1 estimator, and Recon v2.1 estimates of unobserved clonotypes. OLGA was used to compute generation probabilities for all TCRbeta clonotypes that the gDNA method yielded from a handful of donors. Held by TCRdb, this immuneACCESS table contains in-frame sequences only and omits some clones. Under half of the omission traces to an unresolved V gene where checked; the cause of the rest is unknown. The DNA gave D and trimming, while V, J and clone size come from that table. The sample has approximately 980,000 clones on record, over 75% of them singletons. The ten biggest clones cover around 1.5% of the sample.

The donors were healthy, HIV-negative adults who had no recently reported acute infections or vaccinations. Every donor was a Caucasian adult living in Nashville, Tennessee, USA. CD4+ T cells were enriched through magnetic negative selection, after which naive cells were positively selected on CD45RA and the remaining negative fraction served as the memory subset. Blood was collected by leukapheresis, and PBMCs were isolated by Ficoll-Histopaque density gradient centrifugation and then cryopreserved in liquid nitrogen vapor phase. Purity and quantity of every magnetically sorted T cell population were checked by analytical flow cytometry. From each sorted fraction, genomic DNA was isolated and quantified by UV absorbance on a Nanodrop 2000c. What the research found in general, with its limitations: Even with the large sequencing depth, rarefaction of the sorted-subset datasets indicated that sequencing was incomplete. Pairwise subsampling indicated that sequencing depth was expected to affect the degree of clonotype sharing among donors. Because the study included a small number of donors, the genetic and exposure-history diversity represented was limited. Sampling was restricted to blood, and TCR repertoires in tissue are likely to differ from TCR repertoires in blood. Estimated clonotype richness was generally larger for naive than for memory subsets. Across four donors, roughly 5% of naive CD4, roughly 3.3% of naive CD8, around 2.5% of memory CD4, and roughly 0.41% of memory CD8 clonotypes were shared. Compared with non-shared clonotypes, clonotypes shared by all four sorted-subset donors had higher generation probabilities.

V ends up 2 bases short and J 9 bases short, with an unmatched junction base count of 9. Taken from the germline V gene, the CDR1 and CDR2 loops are SNHLY and FYNNEI. The CDR3, from cysteine to phenylalanine, totals 15 residues. Just CDR3 DNA is preserved here, 45 bases in frame from base 1. This TCR was recovered from a man aged 18 to 29 in good health. Material: memory CD4+ T cells sorted from blood. The cell subset or site label here, explained by the study, means: CD45RA-negative fraction. This chain joins TRBV2 to TRBJ2-4, with 8 bases matching TRBD1. The CDR3 region has the sequence CASSETPGQGGIQYF. The nucleotides are TGTGCCAGCAGTGAAACCCCTGGACAGGGTGGCATTCAGTACTTC.